Following are 20 T cell receptor beta chains from one sample sequenced in a study of blood T cells in healthy people across ages. Using a J-beta primer mix together with a sample-barcoded 5' primer, a second PCR was run for 7 to 11 cycles. TCRdb used MiXCR to reprocess the 5' RACE reads, holding one entry per CDR3 protein. The table lists roughly 1.4 million distinct CDR3 sequences, roughly 60% of them singletons. Material: blood. These receptors all come from a young man in good health.

The V gene is TRBV5-4, the J gene TRBJ2-2; 9 nucleotides align to TRBD2. This CDR3 has 14 residues. V was pared by 9 bases and J by 2 bases, with 5 bases of the junction left unmatched. The germline CDR1 and CDR2 sequences are SGHNT and YYREEE (reference sequence). CDR3 residues: CATRTSANTGELFF. The CDR3 DNA reads as TGTGCCACAAGGACTAGCGCAAACACCGGGGAGCTGTTTTTT.

J is TRBJ1-5 and V is TRBV12-3 or TRBV12-4; TRBD1 matches 8 bases. The CDR3 covers 17 residues. Trimming cost V 4 bases and J 0 bases; bases outside gene matches: 8. For the CDR3, the DNA is TGTGCCAGCAGTTCCCGACAGGGGAGTTATAGCAATCAGCCCCAGCATTTT. It encodes CASSSRQGSYSNQPQHF.

V usage is TRBV29-1 and J usage is TRBJ2-1; 7 bases line up with TRBD1. This CDR3 spans 14 amino acids. With V trimmed by 7 bases and J by 8 bases, 14 bases remained unmatched. Germline CDR1 is SQVTM and CDR2 is ANQGSEA. CDR3 in amino acids: CSAMGQTVPDEQFF. As DNA, the CDR3 is TGCAGCGCGATGGGACAGACCGTGCCCGATGAGCAGTTCTTC.

The chain carries TRBV15 and TRBJ1-5; D is unclear. The CDR3 runs to 13 residues. Trimming left V 5 bases short and J 7 bases short, with 12 bases between. Germline V gene sequence: CDR1 LNHNV, CDR2 YYDKDF (reference sequence). CDR3 in DNA: TGTGCCACCAGCGAGACTTTGTGGCAGCCCCAGCATTTT. Protein product: CATSETLWQPQHF. The entire variable domain, with the rest obtained from reference TRBV15 and TRBJ1-5, is as follows: DAMVIQNPRYQVTQFGKPVTLSCSQTLNHNVMYWYQQKSSQAPKLLFHYYDKDFNNEADTPDNFQSRRPNTSFCFLDIRSPGLGDTAMYLCATSETLWQPQHFGDGTRLSIL.

The chain combines TRBV29-1 with TRBJ1-2; D uncertain. Germline loops: CDR1 SQVTM, CDR2 ANQGSEA. The V gene lost 1 base and the J gene lost 4 bases, with 10 bases spanning the gap. The CDR3 covers 13 residues. This CDR3 is CSVEVPLLYGYTF. DNA for the CDR3: TGCAGCGTTGAAGTACCGCTCCTCTATGGCTACACCTTC.

The chain recombines TRBV6-5 with TRBJ2-7, with 7 bases lining up with TRBD1. Germline V lookup: CDR1 MNHEY, CDR2 SVGAGI. The V gene end was trimmed by 2 bases and the J gene end by 3 bases; junction bases not matched to a gene: 4. The CDR3 runs 14 residues. This CDR3 is CASSYRGGLYEQYF. CDR3 DNA: TGTGCCAGCAGTTACAGAGGGGGCCTCTACGAGCAGTACTTC.

This sequence joins TRBV10-3 and TRBJ2-3; 11 nucleotides align to TRBD2. CDR1 and CDR2 from the germline V gene are ENHRY and SYGVKD. J gave up 4 bases and V 8 bases, and 11 bases lay outside the gene matches. The CDR3 spans 16 residues. The CDR3 nucleotides are TGTGCCATCGGGAGTCGACTAGCGGGGAAATCAGATACGCAGTATTTT. Its translation is CAIGSRLAGKSDTQYF.

This sequence joins TRBV10-3 and TRBJ2-7, with D possibly being TRBD1 or TRBD2 (5 bases each). Trimming shortened V by 6 bases and J by 5 bases, and 14 bases separated the two germline ends. CDR3 length: 13 residues. Germline CDR1 is ENHRY and CDR2 is SYGVKD. CDR3 sequence (DNA): TGTGCCATCAGCCTGACAGCGGACAACGAGCAGTACTTC. Translation: CAISLTADNEQYF.

The V call is TRBV18, the J call TRBJ2-3, with D unclear. There are 12 residues in the CDR3. Germline lookup yields CDR1 KGHSH and CDR2 LQKENI. Trimming cost V 3 bases and J 6 bases, with 7 bases left between them. The CDR3 here is CASSPNWDTQYF. DNA of the CDR3: TGTGCCAGCTCACCCAATTGGGATACGCAGTATTTT.

This clonotype has just one count. This chain links TRBV28 with TRBJ2-5, with D possibly TRBD1 on 5 matching bases. The CDR3 totals 16 residues. V was shortened by 8 bases and J by 5 bases, with 24 bases between the two germline ends. Germline CDR1 and CDR2: MDHEN and SYDVKM. CDR3 in DNA: TGTGCCAGCCCCCCTGCAGGGTTTTACGTTGTGGAGACCCAGTACTTC. Translation gives CASPPAGFYVVETQYF. Filled out from reference TRBV28 and TRBJ2-5, the complete variable domain reads DVKVTQSSRYLVKRTGEKVFLECVQDMDHENMFWYRQDPGLGLRLIYFSYDVKMKEKGDIPEGYSVSREKKERFSLILESASTNQTSMYLCASPPAGFYVVETQYFGPGTRLLVL.

The table lists this clonotype with a few counts. The chain is built from TRBV12-3 or TRBV12-4 and TRBJ1-2; D not certain. V lost 2 bases to trimming and J lost 8 bases, with 12 bases between them. There are 13 residues in the CDR3. CDR3 sequence (DNA): TGTGCCAGCAGTTTAACGGGTAGAGACGGCTACACCTTC. Its protein is CASSLTGRDGYTF.

The rearrangement uses TRBV12-5 and TRBJ2-5; TRBD1 agrees at 9 bases. Germline CDR1 reads LGHNT; CDR2 reads FRNRAP. With 5 bases clipped from V and 11 bases from J, the junction kept 18 bases outside the gene matches. This CDR3 is built from 16 residues. The CDR3 region is CASGQRTGVVGNEQYF. In DNA form, the CDR3 reads TGTGCTAGTGGTCAACGGACAGGGGTCGTTGGCAATGAGCAGTACTTC.

The gene calls are TRBV4-3 and TRBJ2-1; tentatively, D is TRBD2 (6 bases). The length of the CDR3 is 14 residues. Germline V gives CDR1 LGHNA, CDR2 YSLEER. The V and J ends lost 4 bases and 6 bases respectively, with 13 bases between them. The CDR3: CASSRTGALNEQFF. CDR3 nucleotides: TGCGCCAGCAGCCGTACGGGAGCTCTCAATGAGCAGTTCTTC.

The chain carries TRBV7-2 and TRBJ1-1, with TRBD1 as a possible D gene (6 bases). Germline CDR1 and CDR2: SGHTA and FQGNSA. The CDR3 extends over 15 amino acids. Trimming cost V 5 bases and J 3 bases, with 16 bases left between them. The DNA of the CDR3 is TGTGCCAGCAGCCTACAGGGCAGGAGGCACACTGAAGCTTTCTTT. Encoded protein: CASSLQGRRHTEAFF.

CDR3 sequence reads: CASSEIGPGETQYF. The CDR3 DNA reads as TGCGCCAGCAGTGAAATAGGGCCGGGGGAGACCCAGTACTTC. The chain uses TRBV10-2 and TRBJ2-5; D possibly corresponds to TRBD2 (5 bases). Trimming took off 3 bases at V and 5 bases at J, with 13 bases between the two ends. CDR1 and CDR2 (germline): WSHSY, SAAADI. The CDR3 consists of 14 residues.

The rearrangement uses TRBV27 and TRBJ2-5; D uncertain. The J call could be wrong; TRBJ2-7 is a better fit for the DNA end. The CDR3 is made up of 15 amino acids. Germline V lookup: CDR1 MNHEY, CDR2 SMNVEV (reference sequence). The CDR3 sequence: CASSVTQAPPGEQYF. CDR3 coding DNA: TGTGCCAGCAGCGTAACTCAGGCGCCCCCGGGCGAGCAGTACTTC.

This clonotype was counted a few times. The rearrangement joins TRBV20-1 to TRBJ1-6, with 7 bases fitting TRBD1. Trimming took 1 base from V and 10 from J; bases not matched to a gene: 10. The CDR3 is 15 residues long. Germline assignment: CDR1 DFQATT and CDR2 SNEGSKA (reference sequence). The CDR3 is CSARGLTGTNSPLHF. CDR3 DNA sequence: TGCAGTGCTAGAGGCTTGACAGGGACGAACTCACCCCTCCACTTT.

As to this clonotype: A much bigger clone sits one base away, suggesting this may be a read error. The rearrangement links TRBV6-4 to TRBJ2-3; possibly TRBD1 for D (6 bases). The germline V gene has CDR1 MRHNA and CDR2 SNTAGT. The CDR3 is 15 residues long. The CDR3 DNA reads as TGTGCCAGCAGTGAATCCGGGACAAACACAGATACGCGGTATTTT. Amino acid sequence: CASSESGTNTDTRYF.

A few counts support this clonotype. The chain uses TRBV13 and TRBJ2-7; tentative D call: TRBD1 (6 bases). This CDR3 comprises 12 residues. Germline loops: CDR1 PRHDT, CDR2 FYEKMQ (reference sequence). Trimming left V 4 bases short and J 7 bases short, with 11 bases between. The CDR3 DNA is TGTGCCAGCAGCTCCGACAGGTTTGAGCAGTACTTC. It yields the protein CASSSDRFEQYF. Full variable domain (outside the CDR3, taken from reference TRBV13 and TRBJ2-7): AAGVIQSPRHLIKEKRETATLKCYPIPRHDTVYWYQQGPGQDPQFLISFYEKMQSDKGSIPDRFSAQQFSDYHSELNMSSLELGDSALYFCASSSDRFEQYFGPGTRLTVT.

The CDR3 loop is CASSFTTRYEQYF. The CDR3 DNA follows: TGTGCCAGCAGCTTTACGACCCGCTACGAGCAGTACTTC. V and J are TRBV7-2 and TRBJ2-7; D unclear. V gave up 3 bases and J gave up 3 bases, with 9 bases separating them. Per germline, CDR1 SGHTA and CDR2 FQGNSA. This CDR3 contains 13 residues.